This T cell receptor beta chain originates from a study of human T cells and chemical hapten exposure. The CDR3 is made up of 17 amino acids. Germline V gene sequence: CDR1 SGHTA, CDR2 FQGNSA. V lost 3 bases and J 4 bases, leaving 21 bases between the germline ends. There are many counts of this clonotype. Its antigen is currently unknown. The library put unique molecular identifiers onto individual cDNA molecules. Authors' analysis steps: Ranging from roughly 23,224 to 700,000, TCR counts per sample had a median value of approximately 99,000. TCRdb used MiXCR to reprocess the 5' RACE reads, holding one entry per CDR3 protein. TCRdb assigned the V and J calls; the authors' analysis was not used. The repertoire includes approximately 140,000 distinct CDR3 sequences, around 4.1% of them detected once, and around 1.5% sits in the top ten. Whole-study findings and limits: TCRs exceeding 1 in 1000 frequency stayed unchanged with DPC sensitization.

Unfractionated whole blood was the source from which total RNA was extracted. The sequence was obtained from a female donor in good health. The chain joins TRBV7-2 to TRBJ1-1; tentative D call: TRBD1 (5 bases). As DNA, the CDR3 is TGTGCCAGCAGCTTGACCGGGACGCTATTTTTAGGCACTGAAGCTTTCTTT. It yields the protein CASSLTGTLFLGTEAFF.